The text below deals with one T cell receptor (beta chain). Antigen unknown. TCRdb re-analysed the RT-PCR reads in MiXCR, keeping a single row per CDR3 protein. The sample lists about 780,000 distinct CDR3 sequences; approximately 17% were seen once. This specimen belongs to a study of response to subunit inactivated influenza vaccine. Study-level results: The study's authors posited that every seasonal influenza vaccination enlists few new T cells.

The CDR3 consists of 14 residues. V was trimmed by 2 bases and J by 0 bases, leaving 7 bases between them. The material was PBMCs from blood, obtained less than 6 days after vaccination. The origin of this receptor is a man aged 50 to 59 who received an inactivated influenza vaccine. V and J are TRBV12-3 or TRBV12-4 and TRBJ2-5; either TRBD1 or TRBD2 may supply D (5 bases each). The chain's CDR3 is CASSLLGHQETQYF. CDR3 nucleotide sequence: TGTGCCAGCAGTTTACTGGGACACCAAGAGACCCAGTACTTC.